These 27 T cell receptor beta chains originate from one sample sequenced in a study of T-cell reconstitution after alpha-beta-depleted transplantation in children (TCRdb year 2016). Libraries were made using PCR. This sample was sequenced with an Illumina HiSeq 2500. Molecular barcoding was employed in the preparation of TCR libraries, with unique molecular identifiers being used to normalize TCRbeta repertoire quantification. The public reads were reprocessed in TCRdb via fastp at Q25 and MiXCR, keeping in-frame beta chains. Duplicate CDR3 protein sequences are folded into a single record with the most common DNA and genes. The sample includes about 500,000 distinct CDR3 sequences, with approximately 32% observed a single time. The top ten clones comprise less than 2.5% of the sample. This sample comprised PBMCs from the stem cell graft donor, obtained from the stem cell graft. These receptors were taken from a human donor who donated a stem cell graft to a child with aplastic anemia.

This sequence joins TRBV5-1 and TRBJ2-1; possible D gene TRBD2, 5 bases. V lost 4 bases, J lost 2 bases, and 13 bases lay in between. The CDR3 is made up of 15 amino acids. The germline gives CDR1 SGHRS, CDR2 YFSETQ. The CDR3 loop is CASSAYRGPYNEQFF. The CDR3 coding sequence is TGCGCCAGCAGCGCGTACAGAGGGCCCTACAATGAGCAGTTCTTC.

The chain combines TRBV20-1 with TRBJ1-5; a possible D gene is TRBD1 (6 bases). This CDR3 comprises 12 residues. Trimming stripped 6 bases from V and 3 bases from J, with 9 bases between. Germline V gene lookup returns CDR1 DFQATT and CDR2 SNEGSKA (reference sequence). As DNA, the CDR3 is TGCAGTGCACGGGACACCAATCAGCCCCAGCATTTT. This encodes CSARDTNQPQHF.

V is TRBV5-5 and J is TRBJ1-2; 7 nucleotides match TRBD1. The CDR3 consists of 16 residues. Germline CDR1 SGHKS, CDR2 YYEKEE (reference sequence). V shed 6 bases and J 1 base; nucleotides not matched to a gene: 12. CDR3 DNA: TGTGCCAGCACCCGACAGGGTCCCACAAATAACTATGGCTACACCTTC. Protein sequence: CASTRQGPTNNYGYTF.

In this sample, this clonotype turned up once. This sequence joins TRBV27 and TRBJ2-2; D unresolved. Between the trimmed V and J ends, which lost 0 bases and 3 bases, there was a span of 5 bases. This CDR3 contains 14 residues. Germline CDR1 and CDR2: MNHEY and SMNVEV (reference sequence). DNA for the CDR3: TGTGCCAGCAGTTTATCGATGGACACCGGGGAGCTGTTTTTT. Residues: CASSLSMDTGELFF.

CDR3 residues: CSARDPSGTSYNEQFF. The CDR3 region has the DNA TGCAGTGCTAGAGACCCGAGCGGGACTTCCTACAATGAGCAGTTCTTC. J is TRBJ2-1 and V is TRBV20-1; 7 bases are a match to TRBD2. V lost 0 bases and J lost 1; bases outside the gene matches: 6. CDR3 length equals 16 residues. Germline V gives CDR1 DFQATT, CDR2 SNEGSKA (reference sequence).

This clonotype was seen a few times. The V gene is TRBV12-3 or TRBV12-4, the J gene TRBJ2-5, with D perhaps matching TRBD2 (6 bases). There are 15 residues in the CDR3. V was shortened by 5 bases and J by 3 bases, with 16 bases between the two germline ends. The CDR3 DNA reads TGTGCCAGCAGTAGAAGTGGAGGGGTCAAAGAGACCCAGTACTTC. Translating it yields CASSRSGGVKETQYF.

The chain joins TRBV27 to TRBJ2-7; D possibly matches TRBD1 or TRBD2 (5 bases each). Germline lookup yields CDR1 MNHEY and CDR2 SMNVEV (reference sequence). The CDR3 loop spans 16 amino acids. Trimming took 5 bases from V and 0 from J, leaving 17 bases between them. The CDR3 loop is CASSAFGTYGSYEQYF. CDR3 nucleotides: TGTGCCAGCAGTGCCTTTGGGACGTACGGCTCCTACGAGCAGTACTTC.

The chain has TRBV27 and TRBJ1-1, with D uncertain. Germline V gene data show CDR1 as MNHEY and CDR2 as SMNVEV (reference sequence). The germline V and J ends were trimmed by 1 base and 0 bases, with 12 bases remaining between them. CDR3 length: 16 residues. CDR3 coding DNA: TGTGCCAGCAGTTTATTAGGGAATGGGATGAACACTGAAGCTTTCTTT. Encoded protein: CASSLLGNGMNTEAFF.

This clonotype turned up a few times. The rearrangement joins TRBV4-3 to TRBJ1-5, with 7 nucleotides matching TRBD1. The CDR3 loop spans 15 amino acids. CDR1 is LGHNA, CDR2 YSLEER, per germline. V lost 3 bases, J lost 3 bases, and 5 bases stayed unmatched. As DNA, the CDR3 is TGCGCCAGCAGCCATGAGACAGGGTTCAATCAGCCCCAGCATTTT. Residues: CASSHETGFNQPQHF.

The chain couples TRBV18 to TRBJ1-3; D unresolved. CDR3 size: 16 residues. Trimming left V 2 bases short and J 2 bases short, with 13 bases between. Germline CDR1 and CDR2: KGHSH and LQKENI. The DNA of the CDR3 is TGTGCCAGCTCACCATGGGCAGAGGGAGCTGGAAACACCATATATTTT. Translation gives CASSPWAEGAGNTIYF.

V gene TRBV21-1 combines with J gene TRBJ1-2; the table's D call, TRBD1, was not checked against the DNA. TRBV21-1 constitutes a pseudogene. This CDR3 spans 16 amino acids. CDR3 nucleotide sequence: TGTGCCAGCAGCAAATCCCTGTGGTGGAGTAACTATGGCTACACCTTC. Translated, it gives CASSKSLWWSNYGYTF.

This clonotype was detected only a few times. The V call is TRBV28, the J call TRBJ2-3; 7 nucleotides agree with TRBD1. Germline-derived CDR1 and CDR2 are MDHEN and SYDVKM. With V trimmed by 5 bases and J by 4 bases, 6 bases remained unmatched. The CDR3 contains 14 residues. The CDR3 DNA reads as TGTGCCAGCAGTCGACAGGGTCGGGCAGATACGCAGTATTTT. It is translated as CASSRQGRADTQYF. Using reference TRBV28 and TRBJ2-3 for the parts outside the CDR3, the full variable domain is DVKVTQSSRYLVKRTGEKVFLECVQDMDHENMFWYRQDPGLGLRLIYFSYDVKMKEKGDIPEGYSVSREKKERFSLILESASTNQTSMYLCASSRQGRADTQYFGPGTRLTVL.

The CDR3 DNA is TGTGCCAGCAGCAGGGCTATGGAAGATACGCAGTATTTT. Encoded protein: CASSRAMEDTQYF. The chain couples TRBV7-2 to TRBJ2-3; no clear D gene. Trimming removed 5 bases at V and 5 bases at J, with 11 bases between. CDR1 SGHTA and CDR2 FQGNSA come from the germline V gene. The CDR3 has 13 residues.

The chain is built from TRBV7-3 and TRBJ1-1; D is possibly TRBD1 (6 bases). This CDR3 contains 13 residues. Germline CDR1 reads SGHTA; CDR2 reads FQGTGA. Deletions cut 2 bases from V and 7 bases from J, with 11 bases between. CDR3 sequence reads: CASSLRRGGEAFF. In DNA form, the CDR3 reads TGTGCCAGCAGCTTACGCAGGGGAGGTGAAGCTTTCTTT.

This clonotype was detected only a few times. The V and J genes are TRBV12-3 or TRBV12-4 and TRBJ2-3; 9 positions match TRBD2. This CDR3 region has 16 residues. Trimming took 1 base from V and 2 from J; bases not matched to a gene: 4. This CDR3 reads CASSLGLAGFTDTQYF. The CDR3 DNA is TGTGCCAGCAGTTTAGGGCTAGCGGGGTTCACAGATACGCAGTATTTT.

V is TRBV7-2 and J is TRBJ2-3, with 10 bases aligning to TRBD1. V dropped 5 bases and J dropped 7; count of bases not matched to a gene: 6. Germline CDR1 reads SGHTA; CDR2 reads FQGNSA. The CDR3 contains 14 residues. The CDR3 bases are TGTGCCAGCAGCCGTGGGACAGGGGTACATACGCAGTATTTT. Translated, it gives CASSRGTGVHTQYF.

The chain carries TRBV7-2 and TRBJ2-4, with unresolved D. Germline V CDR1 and CDR2: SGHTA, FQGNSA. This CDR3 has 12 residues. Trimming shortened V by 5 bases and J by 8 bases, and 10 bases separated the two germline ends. CDR3 sequence reads: CASSLRSDIQYF. CDR3 coding DNA: TGTGCCAGCAGCCTACGATCTGACATTCAGTACTTC.

The chain couples TRBV29-1 to TRBJ1-1; TRBD1 might be the D (6 bases). The CDR3 is 13 amino acids. V lost 4 bases, J lost 4 bases, and 13 bases lay in between. The germline CDR1 and CDR2 sequences are SQVTM and ANQGSEA. CDR3 DNA sequence: TGCAGCGTTGGGGGGGCGCTGAGCACTGAAGCTTTCTTT. Translated, it gives CSVGGALSTEAFF. The full variable domain, rest sourced from reference TRBV29-1 and TRBJ1-1, is SAVISQKPSRDICQRGTSLTIQCQVDSQVTMMFWYRQQPGQSLTLIATANQGSEATYESGFVIDKFPISRPNLTFSTLTVSNMSPEDSSIYLCSVGGALSTEAFFGQGTRLTVV.

This clonotype was seen a few times. V usage is TRBV5-1 and J usage is TRBJ1-4; no clear D gene. Trimming left V 0 bases short and J 8 bases short, with 8 bases between. Germline CDR1 SGHRS, CDR2 YFSETQ. The CDR3 sequence is 13 residues long. The CDR3 DNA follows: TGCGCCAGCAGCTTGGATTCCGCGGAAAAACTGTTTTTT. Its protein is CASSLDSAEKLFF.

The chain uses TRBV4-3 and TRBJ2-2, with 10 bases that match TRBD2. Germline V gene sequence: CDR1 LGHNA, CDR2 YSLEER. The CDR3 runs 17 residues. Germline trimming cut 1 base from V and 6 bases from J; bases unmatched to any gene: 8. The CDR3 loop reads CASSQGALAGVPGELFF. CDR3 DNA sequence: TGCGCCAGCAGCCAAGGGGCTCTAGCGGGAGTTCCCGGGGAGCTGTTTTTT.

This clonotype showed up just a few times. The chain carries TRBV6-4 and TRBJ2-1; unclear D gene. Trimming removed 0 bases at V and 5 bases at J, with 5 bases between. From germline, CDR1 is MRHNA and CDR2 SNTAGT. CDR3 length: 13 amino acids. Written as DNA, the CDR3 is TGTGCCAGCAGTGACTCTAGCAACAATGAGCAGTTCTTC. Amino acids: CASSDSSNNEQFF.

The CDR3 reads CSGGQGGTEAFF. DNA for the CDR3: TGCAGCGGGGGACAGGGAGGGACTGAAGCTTTCTTT. The V gene is TRBV29-1, the J gene TRBJ1-1, with TRBD1 matching 9 bases. With V trimmed by 7 bases and J by 5 bases, 5 bases remained unmatched. Germline V gene lookup returns CDR1 SQVTM and CDR2 ANQGSEA. This CDR3 contains 12 residues.

The chain joins TRBV14 to TRBJ2-3; 11 bases align to TRBD2. The ends lost 4 bases at V and 6 bases at J; junction bases unmatched: 12. From germline, CDR1 is SGHDN and CDR2 FVKESK. The CDR3 has 17 amino acids. For the CDR3, the DNA is TGTGCCAGCAGCCCCCTACTAGCGGGAGCCACCGGGGATACGCAGTATTTT. This gives the protein CASSPLLAGATGDTQYF.

The V and J genes are TRBV5-1 and TRBJ2-1; D gene ambiguous. Trimming pared 8 bases from V and 7 bases from J, leaving 16 bases between. This CDR3 contains 13 residues. The germline V gene has CDR1 SGHRS and CDR2 YFSETQ. As DNA, the CDR3 is TGCGCCAGTTCCCAATCCCTCGGGAATGAGCAGTTCTTC. Translating it yields CASSQSLGNEQFF.

There are a few counts of this clonotype. The chain combines TRBV29-1 with TRBJ2-5, with 8 nucleotides matching TRBD2. This CDR3 is 11 amino acids long. The V segment lost 7 bases and the J segment 3 bases; nucleotides outside the gene matches: 1. From germline, CDR1 is SQVTM and CDR2 ANQGSEA. CDR3 sequence: CSAGREETQYF. The DNA of the CDR3 is TGCAGCGCCGGGAGGGAAGAGACCCAGTACTTC. Based on the CDR3 plus reference TRBV29-1 and TRBJ2-5, the full variable domain is SAVISQKPSRDICQRGTSLTIQCQVDSQVTMMFWYRQQPGQSLTLIATANQGSEATYESGFVIDKFPISRPNLTFSTLTVSNMSPEDSSIYLCSAGREETQYFGPGTRLLVL.

The chain links TRBV7-8 to TRBJ2-3; TRBD1 agrees at 7 bases. Unmatched junction bases numbered 7, after V lost 4 bases and J lost 0 bases. Germline V gene sequence: CDR1 SGHVS, CDR2 FQNEAQ. The CDR3 length is 16 residues. CDR3 nucleotides: TGTGCCAGCAGCTCAGTCTACAGGGGTAGCACAGATACGCAGTATTTT. Translating gives CASSSVYRGSTDTQYF.

This sequence joins TRBV9 and TRBJ2-1; TRBD2 matches at 11 bases. Germline CDR1 SGDLS, CDR2 YYNGEE. CDR3 length: 16 residues. V shed 3 bases, J shed 4 bases, and the junction held 6 bases outside the gene matches. The CDR3 DNA sequence: TGTGCCAGCAGCGAGGAGGGACTAGCGGTGTACAATGAGCAGTTCTTC. It specifies CASSEEGLAVYNEQFF.